This TCR beta chain was captured in a study of response to subunit inactivated influenza vaccine. Each CDR3 protein is one row after TCRdb ran MiXCR on the RT-PCR reads. The sample records 530,000 or so distinct CDR3 sequences, 12% to 15% being singletons. Germline CDR1 is MNHEY and CDR2 is SVGEGT. This CDR3 comprises 15 residues. Trimming took off 3 bases at V and 2 bases at J, with 8 bases between the two ends. This clonotype was seen ten or more times. The chain is built from TRBV6-2 or TRBV6-3 and TRBJ2-6; D gene unclear. The input for sequencing was PBMCs from blood, taken approximately 12 days after vaccination. The TCR sequence derives from a man aged 50 or older who received an inactivated influenza vaccine. CDR3 DNA sequence: TGTGCCAGCAGTTATTGGAAAACTGGGGCCAACGTCCTGACTTTC. Translating gives CASSYWKTGANVLTF.